This T cell receptor (beta chain) was retrieved from a study of shared clonotypes between healthy human individuals. Study context: Aged between 18 and 49, the donors were two women and a few men. Findings and limits, study-wide: As a rule, naive subsets had a larger estimated richness than memory subsets. What rarefaction showed was incomplete sorted-subset sequencing despite large depth.

As regards this clone: The antigen remains unidentified.

V shed 0 bases, J shed 7 bases, and the junction held 3 bases outside the gene matches. CDR3 length: 14 amino acids. Germline V gene sequence: CDR1 MGHDK, CDR2 SYGVNS. Profiled with immunoSEQ multiplex PCR; TCRdb holds only in-frame clones, not every one. The table lists 2 million to 2.5 million clones, around 92% of them singletons. Caucasian adults living in Nashville, Tennessee, provided all samples. This TCR was sampled from a man between 18 and 35 years old in good health. Some clones in this sample may be carry-over from other donors' samples. This chain joins TRBV25-1 and TRBJ2-1; 7 nucleotides match TRBD1. The sequenced sample was naive CD4+ T cells from PBMCs. As to subset: CD45RA+ positively selected. The CDR3 spells CASSEYKGANEQFF. The CDR3 DNA sequence: TGTGCCAGCAGTGAATATAAGGGGGCAAATGAGCAGTTCTTC.